Listed here are 24 T cell receptor beta chains from one sample, sequenced in a study of T cell responses to AZD1222 COVID-19 vaccine. Only in-frame clones appear in the TCRdb table, and some are missing; sequencing was by immunoSEQ multiplex PCR. The sample holds 65,000 to 85,000 clones, approximately 83% seen once. This specimen was peripheral blood, taken 28 days after the second AZD1222 dose. These receptor sequences come from an adult who received the AZD1222 COVID-19 vaccine.

V is TRBV19 and J is TRBJ2-1; D possibly matches TRBD1 or TRBD2 (5 bases each). Germline CDR1 reads LNHDA; CDR2 reads SQIVND (reference sequence). Trimming shortened V by 2 bases and J by 4 bases, and 18 bases separated the two germline ends. The CDR3 is made up of 17 amino acids. The CDR3 sequence is CASSINFYGTAYNEQFF. For the CDR3, the DNA is TGTGCCAGTAGTATAAATTTCTATGGGACCGCTTACAATGAGCAGTTCTTC. The whole variable domain, filled in from reference TRBV19 and TRBJ2-1, reads DGGITQSPKYLFRKEGQNVTLSCEQNLNHDAMYWYRQDPGQGLRLIYYSQIVNDFQKGDIAEGYSVSREKKESFPLTVTSAQKNPTAFYLCASSINFYGTAYNEQFFGPGTRLTVL.

This clone appeared a single time. The genes are TRBV6-5 and TRBJ2-1; no reliable D call. V was clipped by 0 bases and J by 10 bases, with 10 bases between them. This CDR3 has 13 residues. Germline CDR1 is MNHEY and CDR2 is SVGAGI. This CDR3 is CASSYSGAGEQFF. CDR3 DNA: TGTGCCAGCAGTTACTCAGGTGCCGGAGAGCAGTTCTTC.

The chain is built from TRBV27 and TRBJ2-3, with D perhaps TRBD1 (6 bases). Trimming shortened V by 3 bases and J by 0 bases, and 10 bases separated the two germline ends. Germline loops: CDR1 MNHEY, CDR2 SMNVEV (reference sequence). The CDR3 totals 15 residues. CDR3 sequence (DNA): TGTGCCAGCAGTTTTTGGGACACTAGCACAGATACGCAGTATTTT. This codes for CASSFWDTSTDTQYF.

This clone has just one count. The rearrangement links TRBV7-2 to TRBJ2-3; the D gene is possibly TRBD2 (6 bases). Germline V lookup: CDR1 SGHTA, CDR2 FQGNSA. There are 13 residues in the CDR3. V was pared by 6 bases and J by 5 bases, with 12 bases between. The CDR3 spells CASRSGRGDTQYF. CDR3 nucleotides: TGTGCCAGCAGATCCGGGCGGGGAGATACGCAGTATTTT. The full variable domain, its missing parts supplied by reference TRBV7-2 and TRBJ2-3, is GAGVSQSPSNKVTEKGKDVELRCDPISGHTALYWYRQSLGQGLEFLIYFQGNSAPDKSGLPSDRFSAERTGGSVSTLTIQRTQQEDSAVYLCASRSGRGDTQYFGPGTRLTVL.

The chain employs TRBV7-9 and TRBJ2-1; D is perhaps TRBD2 (6 bases). Germline assignment: CDR1 SEHNR and CDR2 FQNEAQ (reference sequence). V was trimmed by 2 bases and J by 4 bases, leaving 12 bases between them. The CDR3 length is 15 residues. DNA of the CDR3: TGTGCCAGCAGCTTATCGACTCGGGGGTACAATGAGCAGTTCTTC. Amino acids: CASSLSTRGYNEQFF.

This chain joins TRBV16 and TRBJ1-1; D unresolved. This CDR3 spans 16 amino acids. V was clipped by 4 bases and J by 3 bases, with 18 bases between them. The germline V gene has CDR1 KGHSY and CDR2 FQNENV. The CDR3: CASSPLVAPRDTEAFF. The CDR3 DNA reads TGTGCCAGCAGCCCCCTCGTGGCGCCCCGGGACACTGAAGCTTTCTTT.

The V call is TRBV3-1 (or the pseudogene TRBV3-2), the J call TRBJ2-3; TRBD1 matches 10 bases. Trimming cost V 1 base and J 2 bases; bases outside gene matches: 21. This CDR3 region has 22 residues. The V gene's germline CDR1 is LGHDT and CDR2 YNNKEL (reference sequence). This CDR3 reads CASSQALGWGQGRWWDTDTQYF. For the CDR3, the DNA is TGTGCCAGCAGCCAAGCCCTTGGGTGGGGACAGGGGAGGTGGTGGGACACAGATACGCAGTATTTT.

The chain combines TRBV6-5 with TRBJ1-5; D gene ambiguous. V gave up 8 bases and J gave up 7 bases, with 18 bases separating them. The CDR3 totals 14 residues. Germline CDR1 reads MNHEY; CDR2 reads SVGAGI. Here the CDR3 reads CASQLVGSEQPQHF. CDR3 sequence (DNA): TGTGCCAGCCAGCTTGTGGGGTCGGAACAGCCCCAGCATTTT.

This chain connects TRBV6-4 to TRBJ2-7; D is unclear. The CDR3 totals 14 residues. Trimming cost V 0 bases and J 6 bases, with 12 bases left between them. Germline-derived CDR1 and CDR2 are MRHNA and SNTAGT. DNA of the CDR3: TGTGCCAGCAGTGACTCGAGTCTCGGTGGCGAGCAGTACTTC. Amino acids: CASSDSSLGGEQYF.

This chain connects TRBV18 to TRBJ1-1, with unresolved D. The V gene lost 3 bases and the J gene lost 10 bases, with 18 bases spanning the gap. CDR1 is KGHSH, CDR2 LQKENI, per germline. This CDR3 is built from 14 residues. The CDR3 DNA sequence: TGTGCCAGCTCACCCCCGGGTGGAGGTACGAGAGCTTTCTTT. It is translated as CASSPPGGGTRAFF.

This chain links TRBV5-8 with TRBJ2-1; D unclear. From germline, CDR1 is SGHTS and CDR2 YDEGEE. This CDR3 has 16 amino acids. V dropped 2 bases and J dropped 0 bases, with 12 bases sitting between them. The CDR3 reads CASSFPGIPSYNEQFF. CDR3 in DNA: TGTGCCAGCAGCTTTCCGGGTATCCCCTCCTACAATGAGCAGTTCTTC.

The chain has TRBV4-1 and TRBJ2-4; 14 nucleotides align to TRBD2. Per germline, CDR1 MGHRA and CDR2 YSYEKL. Trimming cost V 7 bases and J 4 bases; bases outside gene matches: 9. The CDR3 contains 17 residues. This CDR3 is CASTAPGTSGGKNIQYF. CDR3 DNA sequence: TGCGCCAGCACCGCCCCGGGGACTAGCGGGGGTAAAAACATTCAGTACTTC.

J is TRBJ1-6 and V is TRBV3-1 (or the pseudogene TRBV3-2); D ambiguous. CDR1 LGHDT and CDR2 YNNKEL come from the germline V gene (reference sequence). Trimming cost V 5 bases and J 13 bases, with 18 bases left between them. The CDR3 is made up of 14 amino acids. The CDR3 DNA reads TGTGCCAGCAGCGCATGGGTCCAAGATTATCCCCTCCACTTT. Translating it yields CASSAWVQDYPLHF.

This clone was recorded only once. The J gene is TRBJ2-1, the V gene TRBV5-4, with TRBD1 matching over 8 bases. This CDR3 comprises 14 residues. Germline CDR1 is SGHNT and CDR2 is YYREEE (reference sequence). The J segment lost 6 bases and the V segment lost 5 bases, leaving 7 bases of the junction unmatched. The CDR3 reads CASRFGTGSNEQFF. CDR3 coding DNA: TGTGCCAGCAGATTCGGGACAGGCTCCAATGAGCAGTTCTTC. The whole variable domain, remainder taken from reference TRBV5-4 and TRBJ2-1, is ETGVTQSPTHLIKTRGQQVTLRCSSQSGHNTVSWYQQALGQGPQFIFQYYREEENGRGNFPPRFSGLQFPNYSSELNVNALELDDSALYLCASRFGTGSNEQFFGPGTRLTVL.

The V and J genes are TRBV5-1 and TRBJ1-2; 7 bases match TRBD1. V trimming: 3 bases; J trimming: 9 bases; junction bases outside the gene matches: 8. CDR3 length: 13 residues. CDR1 and CDR2 from the germline V gene are SGHRS and YFSETQ. DNA for the CDR3: TGCGCCAGCAGCTCAAGACAGGGACTTAGCTACACCTTC. Protein sequence: CASSSRQGLSYTF.

The V gene is TRBV29-1, the J gene TRBJ1-1; no clear D gene. The CDR3 length is 13 residues. V was clipped by 3 bases and J by 6 bases, with 14 bases between them. CDR1 is SQVTM, CDR2 ANQGSEA, per germline. CDR3 nucleotides: TGCAGCGTTGAGTACCCTAACGAATCTGAAGCTTTCTTT. Encoded protein: CSVEYPNESEAFF.

This chain joins TRBV10-3 and TRBJ1-1; weak D call: TRBD1 (5 bases). Looked up from germline, CDR1 is ENHRY and CDR2 is SYGVKD. The CDR3 has 16 amino acids. V was shortened by 0 bases and J by 2 bases, with 13 bases between the two germline ends. In DNA, the CDR3 is TGTGCCATCAGTGAGTCGAAAAGACAGTTAAACACTGAAGCTTTCTTT. The encoded protein is CAISESKRQLNTEAFF.

The chain is built from TRBV2 and TRBJ2-7; D is ambiguous. The ends were cut back, 8 bases at V and 7 bases at J, with 12 bases in the middle. CDR1 is SNHLY and CDR2 is FYNNEI in the germline V gene. The CDR3 consists of 11 residues. CDR3 region: CASFQPREQYF. The CDR3 region has the DNA TGTGCCAGCTTTCAGCCCAGAGAGCAGTACTTC.

The V gene is TRBV6-2 or TRBV6-3, the J gene TRBJ2-7; D perhaps matches TRBD2 (6 bases). Germline assignment: CDR1 MNHEY and CDR2 SVGEGT. V was pared by 6 bases and J by 2 bases, with 14 bases between. The CDR3 covers 14 residues. The CDR3 region has the DNA TGTGCCAGCAGCTGGACTATTTCTACCTACGAGCAGTACTTC. Protein sequence: CASSWTISTYEQYF.

The chain couples TRBV6-2 or TRBV6-3 to TRBJ1-6; TRBD1 aligns across 8 bases. Germline CDR1 and CDR2: MNHEY and SVGEGT. CDR3 length equals 17 residues. With 5 bases clipped from V and 7 bases from J, the junction kept 13 bases outside the gene matches. DNA for the CDR3: TGTGCCAGCAGTGCCGGGACAGGTCTCGGGTCAAATTCACCCCTCCACTTT. This sequence encodes CASSAGTGLGSNSPLHF.

V usage is TRBV28 and J usage is TRBJ2-1, with D possibly matching TRBD1 (6 bases). The germline gives CDR1 MDHEN, CDR2 SYDVKM. V gave up 4 bases and J gave up 1 base, with 14 bases separating them. The CDR3 length is 16 residues. The CDR3, as DNA: TGTGCCAGCAGTTCCCCCACAGGGTCTTCCTACAATGAGCAGTTCTTC. Translated: CASSSPTGSSYNEQFF.

This clone was picked up one time. The chain couples TRBV28 to TRBJ1-3; TRBD1 agrees at 7 bases. The CDR3 runs 15 residues. J gave up 0 bases and V 3 bases, and 2 bases lay outside the gene matches. In germline, CDR1 is MDHEN, CDR2 SYDVKM. CDR3 coding DNA: TGTGCCAGCAGTTTGTGGGACAGCTCTGGAAACACCATATATTTT. Translated: CASSLWDSSGNTIYF.

This chain uses TRBV29-1 with TRBJ2-6, with D hard to call. Germline assignment: CDR1 SQVTM and CDR2 ANQGSEA. V was clipped by 5 bases and J by 4 bases, with 21 bases between them. This CDR3 contains 17 residues. In DNA form, the CDR3 reads TGCAGCGTTTTGGACCCTCTGGGCGCCTTAGGGGCCAACGTCCTGACTTTC. Translated: CSVLDPLGALGANVLTF.

The V gene is TRBV5-1, the J gene TRBJ2-7; D may match TRBD1 or TRBD2 (5 bases each). Trimming stripped 1 base from V and 0 bases from J, with 11 bases between. The CDR3 extends over 15 amino acids. Germline CDR1 is SGHRS and CDR2 is YFSETQ. The CDR3 region has the DNA TGCGCCAGCAGCTTGCAAGGGACCTCCTCCTACGAGCAGTACTTC. As protein: CASSLQGTSSYEQYF.